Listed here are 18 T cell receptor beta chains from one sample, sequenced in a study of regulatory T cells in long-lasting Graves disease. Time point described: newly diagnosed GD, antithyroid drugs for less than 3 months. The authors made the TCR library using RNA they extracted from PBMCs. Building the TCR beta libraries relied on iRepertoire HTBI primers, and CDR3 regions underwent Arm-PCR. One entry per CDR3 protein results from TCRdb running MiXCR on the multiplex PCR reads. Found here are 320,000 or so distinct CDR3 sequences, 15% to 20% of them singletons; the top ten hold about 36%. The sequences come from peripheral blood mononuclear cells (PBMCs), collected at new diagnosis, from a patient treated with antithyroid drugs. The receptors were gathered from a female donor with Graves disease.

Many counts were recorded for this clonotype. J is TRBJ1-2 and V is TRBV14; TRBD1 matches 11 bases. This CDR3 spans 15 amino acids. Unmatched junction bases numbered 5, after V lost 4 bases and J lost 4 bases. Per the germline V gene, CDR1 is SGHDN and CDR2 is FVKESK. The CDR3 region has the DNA TGTGCCAGCAGCCCGGGACAGGGGGTACGCTATGGCTACACCTTC. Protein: CASSPGQGVRYGYTF.

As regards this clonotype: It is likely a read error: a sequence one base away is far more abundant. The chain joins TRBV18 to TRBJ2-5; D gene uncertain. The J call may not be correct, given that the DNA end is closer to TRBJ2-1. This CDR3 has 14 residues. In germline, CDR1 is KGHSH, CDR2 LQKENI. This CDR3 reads CASSMYGKDNEQFF. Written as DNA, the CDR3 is TGTGCCAGCTCTATGTACGGTAAAGACAATGAGCAGTTCTTC.

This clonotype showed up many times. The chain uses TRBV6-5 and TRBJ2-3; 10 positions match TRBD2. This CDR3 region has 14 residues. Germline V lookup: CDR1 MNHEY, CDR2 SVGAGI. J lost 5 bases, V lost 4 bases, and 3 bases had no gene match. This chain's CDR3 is CASSWASGRDTQYF. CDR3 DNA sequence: TGTGCCAGCAGTTGGGCTAGCGGGAGAGATACGCAGTATTTT.

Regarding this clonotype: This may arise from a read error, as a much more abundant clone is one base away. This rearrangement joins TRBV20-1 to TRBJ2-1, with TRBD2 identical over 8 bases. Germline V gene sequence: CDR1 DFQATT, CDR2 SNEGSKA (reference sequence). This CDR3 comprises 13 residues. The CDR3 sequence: CSARDQTSVRQCF. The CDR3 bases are TGCAGTGCTAGAGATCAGACTAGCGTGAGGCAGTGCTTC.

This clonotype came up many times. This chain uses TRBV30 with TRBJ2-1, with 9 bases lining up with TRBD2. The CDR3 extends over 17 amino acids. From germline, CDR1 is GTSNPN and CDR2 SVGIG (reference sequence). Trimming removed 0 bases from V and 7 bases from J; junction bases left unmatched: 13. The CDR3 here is CAWSVVMIAGVENEQFF. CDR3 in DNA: TGTGCCTGGAGTGTCGTAATGATAGCGGGAGTGGAGAATGAGCAGTTCTTC.

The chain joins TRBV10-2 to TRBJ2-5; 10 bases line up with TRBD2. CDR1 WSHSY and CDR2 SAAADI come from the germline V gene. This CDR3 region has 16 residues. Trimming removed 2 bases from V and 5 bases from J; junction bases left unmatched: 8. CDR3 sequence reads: CASSEGLAGARETQYF. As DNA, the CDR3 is TGCGCCAGCAGTGAGGGCCTAGCGGGAGCCCGGGAGACCCAGTACTTC.

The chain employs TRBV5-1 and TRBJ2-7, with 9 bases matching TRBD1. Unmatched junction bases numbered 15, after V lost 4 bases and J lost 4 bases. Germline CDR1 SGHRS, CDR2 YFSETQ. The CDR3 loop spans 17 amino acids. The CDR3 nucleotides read TGCGCCAGCAGCCCCTTGGTCAGGGGGACAGGGTGGTACGAGCAGTACTTC. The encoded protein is CASSPLVRGTGWYEQYF.

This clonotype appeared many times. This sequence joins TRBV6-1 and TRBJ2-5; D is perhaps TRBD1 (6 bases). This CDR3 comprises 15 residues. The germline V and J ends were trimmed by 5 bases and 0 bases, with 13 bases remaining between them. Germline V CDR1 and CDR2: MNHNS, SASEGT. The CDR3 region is CASSIRQVYQETQYF. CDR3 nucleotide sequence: TGTGCCAGCAGTATACGACAGGTTTACCAAGAGACCCAGTACTTC.

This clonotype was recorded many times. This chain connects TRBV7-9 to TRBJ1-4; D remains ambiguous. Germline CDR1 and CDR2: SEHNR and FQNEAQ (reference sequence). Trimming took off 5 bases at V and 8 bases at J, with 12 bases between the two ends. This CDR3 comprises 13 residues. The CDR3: CASSLLTGEKLFF. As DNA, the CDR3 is TGTGCCAGCAGCCTATTGACGGGGGAAAAACTGTTTTTT.

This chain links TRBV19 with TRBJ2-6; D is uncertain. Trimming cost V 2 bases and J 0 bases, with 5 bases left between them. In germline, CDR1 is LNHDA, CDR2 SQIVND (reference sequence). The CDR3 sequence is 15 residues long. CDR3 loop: CASSISSSGANVLTF. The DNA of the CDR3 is TGTGCCAGTAGTATAAGCTCCTCTGGGGCCAACGTCCTGACTTTC.

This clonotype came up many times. The DNA for the CDR3 is TGTGCCAGTAGTATAAACTTTGGACAGGCCTATGGCTACACCTTC. Amino acids: CASSINFGQAYGYTF. The chain carries TRBV19 and TRBJ1-2, with TRBD1 matching over 7 bases. In germline, CDR1 is LNHDA, CDR2 SQIVND (reference sequence). The CDR3 contains 15 residues. Trimming at V came to 2 bases and at J to 4 bases, leaving 7 bases not matched to a gene.

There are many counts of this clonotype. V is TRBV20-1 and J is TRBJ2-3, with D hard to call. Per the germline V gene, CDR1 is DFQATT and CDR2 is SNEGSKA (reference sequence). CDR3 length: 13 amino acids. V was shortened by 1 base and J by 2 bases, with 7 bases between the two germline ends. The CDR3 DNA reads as TGCAGTGCTAGAGTCTGGGTCACAGATACGCAGTATTTT. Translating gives CSARVWVTDTQYF.

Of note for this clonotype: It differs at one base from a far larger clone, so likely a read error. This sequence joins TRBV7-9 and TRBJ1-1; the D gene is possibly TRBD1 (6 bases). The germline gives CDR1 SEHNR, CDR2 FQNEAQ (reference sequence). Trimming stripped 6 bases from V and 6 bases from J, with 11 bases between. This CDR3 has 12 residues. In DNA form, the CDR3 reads TGTGCCAGCAGACCAGGGGATTCTGAAGCTTTCTTT. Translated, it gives CASRPGDSEAFF.

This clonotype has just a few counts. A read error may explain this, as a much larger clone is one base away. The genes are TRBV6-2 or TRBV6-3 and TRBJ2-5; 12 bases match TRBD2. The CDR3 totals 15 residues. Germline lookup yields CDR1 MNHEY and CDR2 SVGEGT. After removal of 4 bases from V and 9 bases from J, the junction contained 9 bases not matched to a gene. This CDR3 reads CASSLAASGREAQYF. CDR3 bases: TGTGCCAGCAGTTTAGCGGCTAGCGGGAGGGAGGCCCAGTACTTC.

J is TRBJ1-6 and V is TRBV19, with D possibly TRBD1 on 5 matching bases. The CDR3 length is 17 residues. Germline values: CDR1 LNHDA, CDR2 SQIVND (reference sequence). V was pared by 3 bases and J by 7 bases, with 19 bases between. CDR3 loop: CASSIIGRTQLNSPLHF. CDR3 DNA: TGTGCCAGTAGTATTATTGGGAGGACACAGCTGAATTCACCCCTCCACTTT.

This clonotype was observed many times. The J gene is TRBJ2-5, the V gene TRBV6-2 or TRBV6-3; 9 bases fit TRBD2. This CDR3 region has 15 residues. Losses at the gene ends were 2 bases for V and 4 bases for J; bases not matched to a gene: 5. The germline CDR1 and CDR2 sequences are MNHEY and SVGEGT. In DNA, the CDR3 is TGTGCCAGCAGTTACGACGGCGGGAGGGGAGAGACCCAGTACTTC. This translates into CASSYDGGRGETQYF.

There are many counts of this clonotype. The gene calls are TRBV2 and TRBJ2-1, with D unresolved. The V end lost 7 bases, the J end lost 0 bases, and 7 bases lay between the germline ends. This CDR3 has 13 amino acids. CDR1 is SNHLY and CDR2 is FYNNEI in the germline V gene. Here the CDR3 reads CASNGYSYNEQFF. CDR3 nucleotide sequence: TGTGCCAGCAATGGTTACTCCTACAATGAGCAGTTCTTC. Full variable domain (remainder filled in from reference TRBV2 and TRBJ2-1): EPEVTQTPSHQVTQMGQEVILRCVPISNHLYFYWYRQILGQKVEFLVSFYNNEISEKSEIFDDQFSVERPDGSNFTLKIRSTKLEDSAMYFCASNGYSYNEQFFGPGTRLTVL.

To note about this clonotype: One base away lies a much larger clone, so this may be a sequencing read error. The CDR3 nucleotides are TGCGCCAGCAGCTTGACTGGAGGGGACAGATATGGCTACACCTTC. Translated: CASSLTGGDRYGYTF. J is TRBJ1-2 and V is TRBV5-1; TRBD1 matches at 7 bases. Germline assignment: CDR1 SGHRS and CDR2 YFSETQ. V gave up 1 base and J gave up 5 bases; unmatched junction bases: 8. The CDR3 extends over 15 amino acids.